The next 17 T cell receptor beta chains were all read from a single sample in a study of CD8+CD57+ T cells in acquired aplastic anemia. Using genomic DNA as the template, TCR beta VDJ and CDR3 profiling was carried out. In TCRdb, the reads were re-called with MiXCR into one record per CDR3 protein. The sample has some 150,000 distinct CDR3 sequences, around 41% seen once. Sequences were obtained from sorted CD4+, CD8+, or CD8+CD57+ T cells (not recorded which) from PBMCs. The receptors come from a human donor in good health, serving as a control.

This clonotype was counted many times. V usage is TRBV7-7 and J usage is TRBJ2-5; D is tentatively TRBD1 or TRBD2 (7 bases each). CDR1 SSHAT and CDR2 FNYEAQ come from the germline V gene (reference sequence). This CDR3 is 18 amino acids long. Trimming cost V 5 bases and J 1 base, with 23 bases left between them. DNA for the CDR3: TGTGCCAGCAGCCCACGGCTTTTGGGGAGGGGGCGCCAAGAGACCCAGTACTTC. It translates to CASSPRLLGRGRQETQYF.

Points on this clonotype: A much larger clone sits a single nucleotide away, making a read error possible. This chain links TRBV12-3 or TRBV12-4 with TRBJ1-2; D uncertain. The CDR3 is made up of 13 amino acids. V was clipped by 4 bases and J by 8 bases, with 14 bases between them. The CDR3 loop reads CASSSLGLGGYTF. Here the CDR3 DNA reads TGTGCCAGCAGTTCACTAGGGCTGGGCGGCTACACCTTC.

This clonotype was seen ten or more times. The gene calls are TRBV24-1 and TRBJ2-5, with unresolved D. The CDR3 is 12 amino acids. The germline V gene has CDR1 KGHDR and CDR2 SFDVKD. With 9 bases removed from V and 2 bases from J, the gap between germline ends came to 9 bases. CDR3: CATQGSQETQYF. The CDR3 DNA follows: TGTGCCACCCAAGGCTCACAAGAGACCCAGTACTTC.

The chain has TRBV2 and TRBJ1-4, with 7 positions matching TRBD1. CDR3 size: 15 residues. Trimming took 7 bases from V and 5 from J; bases not matched to a gene: 10. Germline CDR1 SNHLY, CDR2 FYNNEI. CDR3 sequence: CASTARDRANEKLFF. In DNA form, the CDR3 reads TGTGCCAGCACCGCTCGTGACAGGGCGAATGAAAAACTGTTTTTT.

This clonotype was detected a few times. The chain couples TRBV30 to TRBJ2-2; D gene uncertain. The CDR3 totals 13 residues. Germline V lookup: CDR1 GTSNPN, CDR2 SVGIG (reference sequence). V dropped 0 bases and J dropped 6 bases, with 8 bases sitting between them. As DNA, the CDR3 is TGTGCCTGGAGTGTACGATCCGCCGGGGAGCTGTTTTTT. Translating it yields CAWSVRSAGELFF.

This clonotype was observed a few times. This chain connects TRBV10-3 to TRBJ1-5; 7 nucleotides align to TRBD1. Germline CDR1 reads ENHRY; CDR2 reads SYGVKD. This CDR3 has 13 residues. Trimming took 6 bases from V and 4 from J; bases not matched to a gene: 3. CDR3 residues: CAIRGTVNQPQHF. As DNA, the CDR3 is TGTGCCATCAGAGGGACAGTTAATCAGCCCCAGCATTTT.

The V and J genes are TRBV14 and TRBJ1-2; 7 bases are shared with TRBD1. Germline trimming cut 5 bases from V and 7 bases from J; bases unmatched to any gene: 10. The CDR3 extends over 14 amino acids. The germline CDR1 and CDR2 sequences are SGHDN and FVKESK. The CDR3 bases are TGTGCCAGCAGCAGCAAAAAGGGGGCCATTGGCTACACCTTC. This gives the protein CASSSKKGAIGYTF.

This clonotype appeared many times. V usage is TRBV20-1 and J usage is TRBJ2-5; D call uncertain. CDR3 size: 14 residues. V gave up 0 bases and J gave up 5 bases, with 13 bases separating them. Germline V gene sequence: CDR1 DFQATT, CDR2 SNEGSKA (reference sequence). The CDR3 region is CSARDLGGYETQYF. The CDR3 region has the DNA TGCAGTGCTAGAGATCTAGGCGGCTACGAGACCCAGTACTTC.

There are many counts of this clonotype. The genes are TRBV7-2 and TRBJ1-2, with D perhaps matching TRBD1 (5 bases). The germline CDR1 and CDR2 sequences are SGHTA and FQGNSA. The CDR3 totals 13 residues. The germline V and J ends were trimmed by 8 bases and 2 bases, with 12 bases remaining between them. This CDR3 reads CASLGVNNYGYTF. CDR3 nucleotides: TGTGCCAGCCTGGGGGTAAACAACTATGGCTACACCTTC.

The table lists this clonotype with many counts. The CDR3 DNA sequence: TGTGCCAGCAGCCAAGATGGAGGAGGGATGGTAGCGCAGTATTTT. Its translation: CASSQDGGGMVAQYF. The chain is built from TRBV4-2 and TRBJ2-3, with D maybe TRBD2 (6 bases). CDR1 is LGHNA and CDR2 is YNFKEQ in the germline V gene. The CDR3 has 15 residues. The V end lost 0 bases, the J end lost 10 bases, and 17 bases lay between the germline ends.

This clonotype was detected ten times or more. The J gene is TRBJ1-3, the V gene TRBV6-1; possibly TRBD1 for D (5 bases). Germline V gives CDR1 MNHNS, CDR2 SASEGT. V was trimmed by 5 bases and J by 8 bases, leaving 13 bases between them. CDR3 length: 13 residues. The CDR3 region is CASSTPREDTIYF. The CDR3 nucleotides are TGTGCCAGCAGTACCCCCAGGGAGGACACCATATATTTT.

This clonotype was counted only a few times. The rearrangement uses TRBV12-5 and TRBJ2-3, with TRBD2 matching over 9 bases. Looked up from germline, CDR1 is LGHNT and CDR2 is FRNRAP. The CDR3 contains 19 residues. V was clipped by 6 bases and J by 2 bases; unmatched bases: 18. The CDR3 DNA reads as TGTGCTAGTGGCCGTTGGGTTGGGCTTAGCGGGAGCTACACAGATACGCAGTATTTT. Translation: CASGRWVGLSGSYTDTQYF. Complete variable domain (other parts from reference TRBV12-5 and TRBJ2-3): DARVTQTPRHKVTEMGQEVTMRCQPILGHNTVFWYRQTMMQGLELLAYFRNRAPLDDSGMPKDRFSAEMPDATLATLKIQPSEPRDSAVYFCASGRWVGLSGSYTDTQYFGPGTRLTVL.

The chain links TRBV5-6 to TRBJ2-3; 7 bases match TRBD2. Germline trimming cut 7 bases from V and 0 bases from J; bases unmatched to any gene: 5. The CDR3 has 14 amino acids. Germline CDR1 SGHDT, CDR2 YYEEEE. CDR3: CASWGGESTDTQYF. Written as DNA, the CDR3 is TGTGCCAGCTGGGGGGGGGAGAGCACAGATACGCAGTATTTT.

On this clonotype itself: This may be a read error, as it is one base from a much larger clone. The J gene is TRBJ1-6, the V gene TRBV27; no definite D call. Germline V gives CDR1 MNHEY, CDR2 SMNVEV (reference sequence). Trimming removed 2 bases at V and 8 bases at J, with 7 bases between. The CDR3 length is 13 residues. In DNA form, the CDR3 reads TGTGCCAGCAGTTTAAGGGAAGATTCACCCCTCCACTTT. Residues: CASSLREDSPLHF.

The chain links TRBV10-2 to TRBJ1-5; weak D call: TRBD1 (5 bases). Trimming took 7 bases from V and 6 from J, leaving 13 bases between them. The germline CDR1 and CDR2 sequences are WSHSY and SAAADI. This CDR3 is 13 amino acids long. The CDR3 DNA is TGCGCCAGCAAGGCTCAGGGTCTTCAGCCCCAGCATTTT. Protein product: CASKAQGLQPQHF.

This clonotype has a count of ten or more. This chain links TRBV29-1 with TRBJ1-1; weak D call: TRBD1 (6 bases). The CDR3 totals 12 residues. Germline values: CDR1 SQVTM, CDR2 ANQGSEA. The V end lost 7 bases, the J end lost 6 bases, and 15 bases lay between the germline ends. The CDR3 DNA reads TGCAGCGACCACACAGGGAGCGCTGAAGCTTTCTTT. As protein: CSDHTGSAEAFF.

This clonotype was seen repeatedly, ten times or more. The rearrangement uses TRBV15 and TRBJ2-7; possibly TRBD2 for D (6 bases). The CDR3 extends over 13 amino acids. Germline V gene data show CDR1 as LNHNV and CDR2 as YYDKDF (reference sequence). Trimming took 8 bases from V and 4 from J, leaving 15 bases between them. CDR3 DNA: TGTGCCACCTCTCCGACTAGGGGATACGAGCAGTACTTC. This gives the protein CATSPTRGYEQYF.